The next 27 T cell receptor beta chains were all read from a single sample in a study of blood T cell repertoires in COVID-19 (dated by TCRdb to about 2020). Library method: the immunoSEQ multiplex PCR assay. TCRdb's version of the immuneACCESS table is confined to in-frame rearrangements and falls short of the full clone set. An unresolved V gene accounts for under half of the shortfall where checked; the remainder is of unknown origin. The sample has 65,000 to 95,000 clones on record, around 91% of them singletons. The ten largest clones add up to around 12% of the sample. The source material was peripheral blood. Every receptor here comes from a man aged 65-85 years with active or convalescent COVID-19.

V is TRBV5-1 and J is TRBJ1-4; 7 bases agree with TRBD1. Trimming cost V 3 bases and J 4 bases; bases outside gene matches: 3. Germline CDR1 is SGHRS and CDR2 is YFSETQ. This CDR3 region has 14 residues. The CDR3 DNA reads as TGCGCCAGCAGCTCGGACAGGAATAATGAAAAACTGTTTTTT. Its protein is CASSSDRNNEKLFF.

The J gene is TRBJ2-7, the V gene TRBV19, with D possibly TRBD2 on 6 matching bases. The CDR3 covers 15 residues. The V end was cut by 3 bases, the J end by 4 bases, with 16 bases between. Per germline, CDR1 LNHDA and CDR2 SQIVND (reference sequence). CDR3 loop: CASSMITGGDYEQYF. CDR3 nucleotide sequence: TGTGCCAGTAGTATGATTACTGGAGGGGATTACGAGCAGTACTTC.

This clone was seen a handful of times. This rearrangement joins TRBV19 to TRBJ1-1; 8 bases align to TRBD1. Trimming at V came to 7 bases and at J to 0 bases, leaving 13 bases not matched to a gene. From germline, CDR1 is LNHDA and CDR2 SQIVND (reference sequence). The CDR3 has 17 amino acids. DNA for the CDR3: TGTGCCAGTACCCTTACCGGGACAGGTACGGTGAACACTGAAGCTTTCTTT. This codes for CASTLTGTGTVNTEAFF.

The chain joins TRBV4-3 to TRBJ1-1; 9 bases align to TRBD1. Germline V gene data show CDR1 as LGHNA and CDR2 as YSLEER. With 0 bases clipped from V and 4 bases from J, the junction kept 3 bases outside the gene matches. This CDR3 is built from 15 residues. The CDR3 here is CASSQEQGAVTEAFF. CDR3 nucleotides: TGCGCCAGCAGCCAAGAACAGGGGGCTGTCACTGAAGCTTTCTTT.

The chain combines TRBV27 with TRBJ2-3; 12 nucleotides match TRBD2. Germline lookup yields CDR1 MNHEY and CDR2 SMNVEV (reference sequence). Losses at the gene ends were 8 bases for V and 2 bases for J; bases not matched to a gene: 8. The CDR3 totals 16 residues. CDR3 sequence: CASASSGGDYTDTQYF. The CDR3 region has the DNA TGTGCCAGCGCCTCTAGCGGGGGGGATTACACAGATACGCAGTATTTT.

This chain uses TRBV7-9 with TRBJ1-2; D remains unclear. V lost 1 base and J 8 bases, leaving 11 bases between the germline ends. This CDR3 is built from 13 residues. Germline V CDR1 and CDR2: SEHNR, FQNEAQ (reference sequence). CDR3 sequence: CASSLVMWAGYTF. CDR3 nucleotides: TGTGCCAGCAGCTTAGTAATGTGGGCCGGCTACACCTTC.

The chain uses TRBV5-1 and TRBJ1-5; D call uncertain. This CDR3 has 15 amino acids. Germline-derived CDR1 and CDR2 are SGHRS and YFSETQ. V dropped 5 bases and J dropped 1 base, with 13 bases sitting between them. Here the CDR3 reads CASRSGFGSNQPQHF. The CDR3 DNA sequence: TGCGCCAGCAGGTCGGGATTTGGGAGCAATCAGCCCCAGCATTTT.

The V gene is TRBV3-1 (or the pseudogene TRBV3-2), the J gene TRBJ2-5; the D gene is possibly TRBD2 (5 bases). V lost 3 bases, J lost 5 bases, and 13 bases lay in between. The CDR3 extends over 14 amino acids. CDR1 is LGHDT, CDR2 YNNKEL, per germline (reference sequence). The CDR3 coding sequence is TGTGCCAGCAGCCACGGGCCTGGCGGGGAGACCCAGTACTTC. Translated, it gives CASSHGPGGETQYF.

The V call is TRBV28, the J call TRBJ2-7, with D possibly TRBD1 on 6 matching bases. The germline CDR1 and CDR2 sequences are MDHEN and SYDVKM. This CDR3 is built from 16 residues. V was trimmed by 6 bases and J by 3 bases, leaving 21 bases between them. As DNA, the CDR3 is TGTGCCAGCAGCCCCACCGGGACACAAAAATTCTACGAGCAGTACTTC. Protein sequence: CASSPTGTQKFYEQYF. The variable domain in full, with the rest retrieved from reference TRBV28 and TRBJ2-7, is DVKVTQSSRYLVKRTGEKVFLECVQDMDHENMFWYRQDPGLGLRLIYFSYDVKMKEKGDIPEGYSVSREKKERFSLILESASTNQTSMYLCASSPTGTQKFYEQYFGPGTRLTVT.

This chain uses TRBV6-2 or TRBV6-3 with TRBJ1-2, with 11 bases aligning to TRBD1. This CDR3 contains 15 residues. Germline CDR1 is MNHEY and CDR2 is SVGEGT. V shed 2 bases and J 4 bases; nucleotides not matched to a gene: 3. The CDR3, as DNA: TGTGCCAGCAGTTACGGACAGGGGGCCGGCTATGGCTACACCTTC. It is translated as CASSYGQGAGYGYTF.

The sample holds one count of this clone. The chain recombines TRBV15 with TRBJ1-1; D is uncertain. This CDR3 has 14 amino acids. V lost 3 bases and J 6 bases, leaving 14 bases between the germline ends. The germline V gene has CDR1 LNHNV and CDR2 YYDKDF (reference sequence). The CDR3 reads CATSSRFGPAEAFF. The CDR3 region has the DNA TGTGCCACCAGCAGTAGATTTGGGCCCGCTGAAGCTTTCTTT.

The V and J genes are TRBV7-9 and TRBJ1-5; 11 positions match TRBD1. The germline V gene encodes CDR1 SEHNR and CDR2 FQNEAQ (reference sequence). Unmatched junction bases numbered 8, after V lost 1 base and J lost 6 bases. The CDR3 contains 17 residues. The CDR3 nucleotides read TGTGCCAGCAGCTTAGAACGGGGGACAGGGGGGAGTCAGCCCCAGCATTTT. The encoded protein is CASSLERGTGGSQPQHF.

In this sample, this clone turned up once. V usage is TRBV19 and J usage is TRBJ1-4; tentatively, D is TRBD1 (5 bases). The V end lost 9 bases, the J end lost 8 bases, and 16 bases lay between the germline ends. CDR3 size: 13 residues. Germline values: CDR1 LNHDA, CDR2 SQIVND (reference sequence). CDR3 amino acids: CARTDSGNEKLFF. In nucleotides, the CDR3 is TGTGCCAGGACCGACAGCGGGAACGAAAAACTGTTTTTT.

The J gene is TRBJ1-2, the V gene TRBV6-1, with TRBD1 as a possible D gene (5 bases). This CDR3 spans 17 amino acids. V lost 1 base, J lost 0 bases, and 15 bases lay in between. CDR1 MNHNS and CDR2 SASEGT come from the germline V gene. The CDR3 is CASSEDVRDLANYGYTF. DNA for the CDR3: TGTGCCAGCAGTGAAGATGTCAGGGACTTAGCTAACTATGGCTACACCTTC.

V usage is TRBV6-4 and J usage is TRBJ1-2, with D hard to call. This CDR3 is 14 amino acids long. V was clipped by 0 bases and J by 5 bases, with 10 bases between them. Germline lookup yields CDR1 MRHNA and CDR2 SNTAGT. In DNA, the CDR3 is TGTGCCAGCAGTGACTCGAAAATCGGGTATGGCTACACCTTC. It codes for CASSDSKIGYGYTF.

The rearrangement uses TRBV7-8 and TRBJ1-5; perhaps TRBD1 as D (5 bases). Deletions cut 4 bases from V and 5 bases from J, with 12 bases between. In germline, CDR1 is SGHVS, CDR2 FQNEAQ. The CDR3 length is 14 residues. Here the CDR3 reads CASSSRVEDQPQHF. In DNA, the CDR3 is TGTGCCAGCAGCTCCAGGGTAGAGGATCAGCCCCAGCATTTT.

This chain joins TRBV3-1 (or the pseudogene TRBV3-2) and TRBJ2-7; D not resolved. V was shortened by 2 bases and J by 7 bases, with 9 bases between the two germline ends. Germline values: CDR1 LGHDT, CDR2 YNNKEL (reference sequence). The CDR3 is made up of 12 amino acids. For the CDR3, the DNA is TGTGCCAGCAGCCAATCCTCGCGGGAGCAGTACTTC. Its translation is CASSQSSREQYF.

The chain links TRBV5-1 to TRBJ2-5; 9 positions agree with TRBD2. The junction had 9 bases not matched to a gene; V was cut back by 1 base and J by 2 bases. There are 17 residues in the CDR3. Germline V gives CDR1 SGHRS, CDR2 YFSETQ. CDR3 protein: CASSLRSAGGPQETQYF. As DNA, the CDR3 is TGCGCCAGCAGCTTGAGGTCGGCGGGGGGGCCGCAAGAGACCCAGTACTTC.

This clone was recorded once. The chain has TRBV7-9 and TRBJ1-1; tentative D call: TRBD1 (6 bases). The length of the CDR3 is 13 residues. Trimming took 5 bases from V and 7 from J, leaving 14 bases between them. The germline gives CDR1 SEHNR, CDR2 FQNEAQ (reference sequence). The CDR3 loop is CASSPGTKGEAFF. The CDR3 DNA follows: TGTGCCAGCAGCCCCGGGACAAAGGGTGAAGCTTTCTTT. Together with reference TRBV7-9 and TRBJ1-1, the CDR3 gives the full variable domain: DTGVSQNPRHKITKRGQNVTFRCDPISEHNRLYWYRQTLGQGPEFLTYFQNEAQLEKSRLLSDRFSAERPKGSFSTLEIQRTEQGDSAMYLCASSPGTKGEAFFGQGTRLTVV.

This clone is a singleton in its sample. The rearrangement uses TRBV6-5 and TRBJ1-3; unclear D gene. Germline lookup yields CDR1 MNHEY and CDR2 SVGAGI. Trimming pared 6 bases from V and 0 bases from J, leaving 12 bases between. The CDR3 sequence is 15 residues long. The CDR3 region is CASSPIDISGNTIYF. Here the CDR3 DNA reads TGTGCCAGCAGCCCGATTGACATCTCTGGAAACACCATATATTTT.

The rearrangement joins TRBV5-4 to TRBJ2-7, with no clear D. The CDR3 totals 14 residues. Germline CDR1 SGHNT, CDR2 YYREEE (reference sequence). The V end lost 2 bases, the J end lost 1 base, and 10 bases lay between the germline ends. CDR3 bases: TGTGCCAGCAGCTTAAATACAGTTTCCTACGAGCAGTACTTC. Translating it yields CASSLNTVSYEQYF.

This chain joins TRBV7-2 and TRBJ1-3; D ambiguous. CDR1 and CDR2 (germline): SGHTA, FQGNSA. The V end lost 3 bases, the J end lost 1 base, and 10 bases lay between the germline ends. The CDR3 runs 15 residues. The CDR3 region is CASSFTPRSGNTIYF. Here the CDR3 DNA reads TGTGCCAGCAGCTTTACCCCGAGGTCTGGAAACACCATATATTTT.

The J gene is TRBJ2-2, the V gene TRBV9, with 12 bases matching TRBD2. V gave up 4 bases and J gave up 4 bases; unmatched junction bases: 11. The germline CDR1 and CDR2 sequences are SGDLS and YYNGEE. The CDR3 contains 18 residues. CDR3 protein: CASSPGLAGGQVTGELFF. The CDR3, as DNA: TGTGCCAGCAGCCCAGGGCTAGCGGGGGGGCAAGTCACCGGGGAGCTGTTTTTT.

The V call is TRBV5-1, the J call TRBJ1-1; D is possibly TRBD1 (6 bases). The germline V gene has CDR1 SGHRS and CDR2 YFSETQ. V shed 0 bases and J shed 7 bases, with 10 bases lying between them. This CDR3 is 13 amino acids long. The CDR3 region is CASSLGQDREAFF. CDR3 in DNA: TGCGCCAGCAGCTTGGGACAGGACCGTGAAGCTTTCTTT.

This chain uses TRBV5-1 with TRBJ1-6; D is ambiguous. CDR1 and CDR2 (germline): SGHRS, YFSETQ. This CDR3 spans 13 amino acids. V lost 1 base and J 5 bases, leaving 4 bases between the germline ends. CDR3 nucleotide sequence: TGCGCCAGCAGCTTGACAGATAATTCACCCCTCCACTTT. Its translation is CASSLTDNSPLHF.

This clone was detected only a few times. This chain links TRBV11-2 with TRBJ1-3; D possibly corresponds to TRBD1 (6 bases). Trimming removed 3 bases from V and 0 bases from J, with 9 bases in between. The CDR3 loop spans 15 amino acids. Per the germline V gene, CDR1 is SGHAT and CDR2 is FQNNGV. Written as DNA, the CDR3 is TGTGCCAGCAGCTTTTCGGACAGCTCTGGAAACACCATATATTTT. Protein: CASSFSDSSGNTIYF.

V gene TRBV6-5 combines with J gene TRBJ2-3, with TRBD1 matching over 11 bases. This CDR3 region has 15 residues. CDR1 is MNHEY and CDR2 is SVGAGI in the germline V gene. J lost 4 bases, V lost 5 bases, and 5 bases had no gene match. The CDR3: CASSTWDRGADTQYF. The CDR3 DNA is TGTGCCAGCAGTACCTGGGACAGGGGGGCAGATACGCAGTATTTT.